The next 14 T cell receptor beta chains were all read from a single sample in a study of blood T cells in healthy people across ages. Together with a sample-barcoded 5' primer, a J-beta primer mix was included in a second PCR lasting roughly 6 to 12 cycles. MiXCR, run by TCRdb on the 5' RACE reads, gives a single entry per CDR3 protein. The sample holds some 640,000 distinct CDR3 sequences, about 30% seen once. Material: blood. The receptors originated from a woman older than 75 in good health.

This clonotype was seen ten or more times. V usage is TRBV6-6 and J usage is TRBJ2-1; D is undetermined. V lost 0 bases and J lost 4, with 7 bases in between. This CDR3 has 14 amino acids. Germline-derived CDR1 and CDR2 are MNHNY and SVGAGI (reference sequence). CDR3 nucleotide sequence: TGTGCCAGCAGTTACTCACCCGGGTACAATGAGCAGTTCTTC. Translating gives CASSYSPGYNEQFF.

This clonotype was seen ten or more times. The chain couples TRBV7-3 to TRBJ1-2; D possibly corresponds to TRBD1 (6 bases). The CDR3 has 13 amino acids. Germline CDR1 is SGHTA and CDR2 is FQGTGA. The V gene lost 3 bases and the J gene lost 3 bases, with 8 bases spanning the gap. Here the CDR3 DNA reads TGTGCCAGCAGCTTCAGGACAGACTATGGCTACACCTTC. This codes for CASSFRTDYGYTF. Full variable domain (remainder filled in from reference TRBV7-3 and TRBJ1-2): GAGVSQTPSNKVTEKGKYVELRCDPISGHTALYWYRQSLGQGPEFLIYFQGTGAADDSGLPNDRFFAVRPEGSVSTLKIQRTERGDSAVYLCASSFRTDYGYTFGSGTRLTVV.

This clonotype was counted at least ten times. The chain uses TRBV12-3 or TRBV12-4 and TRBJ2-1; TRBD2 matches 7 bases. The CDR3 has 13 residues. With 2 bases clipped from V and 8 bases from J, the junction kept 3 bases outside the gene matches. The CDR3, as DNA: TGTGCCAGCAGTTTATTGCGGGGGTATGAGCAGTTCTTC. Amino acids: CASSLLRGYEQFF.

This clonotype was counted many times. The rearrangement joins TRBV7-3 to TRBJ2-6; D remains ambiguous. Germline V gene sequence: CDR1 SGHTA, CDR2 FQGTGA. The CDR3 runs 18 residues. The V end was cut by 5 bases, the J end by 0 bases, with 17 bases between. CDR3 sequence: CASSPLGFPSSGANVLTF. CDR3 nucleotide sequence: TGTGCCAGCAGCCCATTGGGGTTCCCTTCCTCTGGGGCCAACGTCCTGACTTTC.

This clonotype was found many times. J is TRBJ2-3 and V is TRBV20-1; a weak D match, TRBD2 (6 bases). This CDR3 has 12 residues. Trimming shortened V by 6 bases and J by 0 bases, and 7 bases separated the two germline ends. Germline lookup yields CDR1 DFQATT and CDR2 SNEGSKA (reference sequence). This CDR3 reads CSAEGSTDTQYF. The CDR3 region has the DNA TGCAGTGCGGAGGGAAGCACAGATACGCAGTATTTT.

The J gene is TRBJ1-4, the V gene TRBV10-3, with D uncertain. The germline V and J ends were trimmed by 0 bases and 3 bases, with 14 bases remaining between them. The length of the CDR3 is 17 residues. The germline gives CDR1 ENHRY, CDR2 SYGVKD. As DNA, the CDR3 is TGTGCCATCAGTGAGTCGGTGGTGGGAGGATCTAATGAAAAACTGTTTTTT. It yields the protein CAISESVVGGSNEKLFF.

This clonotype was counted at least ten times. The chain has TRBV4-2 and TRBJ2-4, with 9 bases matching TRBD2. The trim removed 0 bases at V and 3 bases at J, leaving 12 bases unmatched. The CDR3 has 19 amino acids. Germline CDR1 is LGHNA and CDR2 is YNFKEQ. The CDR3 sequence is CASSQDIAGARGGKNIQYF. DNA of the CDR3: TGTGCCAGCAGCCAAGATATAGCGGGGGCCCGTGGGGGCAAAAACATTCAGTACTTC.

About this clonotype: Since a much larger clone is just one base distant, this may be a read error. This chain uses TRBV27 with TRBJ2-4; D may be TRBD2 (6 bases). The CDR3 is 15 amino acids. Germline assignment: CDR1 MNHEY and CDR2 SMNVEV (reference sequence). CDR3 nucleotides: TGTGCCAGCAGTTTGGGAGCACTAGCCAAAAACATTCGGTACTTC. This gives the protein CASSLGALAKNIRYF.

This clonotype has only one observation. The rearrangement uses TRBV30 and TRBJ2-1; D call uncertain. Trimming removed 4 bases at V and 10 bases at J, with 17 bases between. The germline V gene encodes CDR1 GTSNPN and CDR2 SVGIG (reference sequence). CDR3 length: 13 amino acids. Here the CDR3 DNA reads TGTGCCTGGACCTCCGGGCCGCTTGAGGAGCAGTTCTTC. Translated: CAWTSGPLEEQFF.

As for this clonotype: This may be a read error, as it is one base from a much larger clone. The rearrangement uses TRBV20-1 and TRBJ1-2; no clear D. This CDR3 is 14 amino acids long. In germline, CDR1 is DFQATT, CDR2 SNEGSKA (reference sequence). The CDR3 sequence: CSARDGPSNSGYTF. CDR3 nucleotides: TGCAGTGCTAGAGATGGACCGTCTAACTCTGGCTACACCTTC.

The gene calls are TRBV7-8 and TRBJ1-3, with 9 bases matching TRBD1. Trimming cost V 1 base and J 7 bases; bases outside gene matches: 23. Germline assignment: CDR1 SGHVS and CDR2 FQNEAQ. This CDR3 has 21 residues. The chain's CDR3 is CASSLEFRTGQGLGLKNTIYF. DNA for the CDR3: TGTGCCAGCAGCTTAGAATTCAGGACAGGACAGGGGCTGGGGCTAAAGAACACCATATATTTT.

The chain employs TRBV30 and TRBJ2-5; D may be TRBD2 (7 bases). In germline, CDR1 is GTSNPN, CDR2 SVGIG (reference sequence). The V end lost 1 base, the J end lost 4 bases, and 19 bases lay between the germline ends. The CDR3 sequence is 16 residues long. The DNA for the CDR3 is TGTGCCTGGAGTGCCGGGACGGGGGGCGGAATAGAGACCCAGTACTTC. Amino acid sequence: CAWSAGTGGGIETQYF.

As concerns this clonotype: A much larger clone differs by one base, so this may be a read error. The conserved final phenylalanine or tryptophan is absent from the CDR3, which likely points to a read error. The chain couples TRBV30 to TRBJ2-1; a possible D gene is TRBD2 (6 bases). The CDR3 spans 10 residues. V was pared by 6 bases and J by 7 bases, with 7 bases between. The germline gives CDR1 GTSNPN, CDR2 SVGIG (reference sequence). The CDR3 DNA follows: TGTGCCTGCGGGGGAAATGAGCAGTTCTGC. Its translation: CACGGNEQFC.

As to this clonotype: A read error may explain this, as a much larger clone is one base away. The V gene is TRBV9, the J gene TRBJ2-5; no clear D gene. The CDR3 runs 15 residues. Per the germline V gene, CDR1 is SGDLS and CDR2 is YYNGEE. The CDR3 is CAGSVAGTFQETQYF. The DNA for the CDR3 is TGTGCCGGCAGCGTAGCTGGAACGTTCCAAGAGACCCAGTACTTC.